These 8 T cell receptor beta chains came from one sample sequenced in a study of beta chain features in type 1 diabetes. Reverse transcription of all isolated RNA meant that expressed TCRB transcripts were sequenced. Libraries were prepared by immunoSEQ multiplex PCR; TCRdb keeps only in-frame clonotypes and omits some of them. The top ten clones hold 0.13% of a sample with some 48,000 clones, around 45% of them seen once. These receptors' targets are unknown. Findings of the study overall: Shortening that was moderate but significant affected the TCRB CDR3s of Type 1 diabetes patients in all four CD4+ subsets.

The sample taken for sequencing was stem cell memory CD4+ T cells from blood. These receptor sequences come from a man younger than 45 with type 1 diabetes.

The chain links TRBV4-2 to TRBJ2-7; TRBD2 matches 9 bases. Germline CDR1 reads LGHNA; CDR2 reads YNFKEQ. The CDR3 extends over 15 amino acids. The V and J ends lost 5 bases and 0 bases, in that order; junction bases with no gene match: 5. CDR3 DNA sequence: TGTGCCAGCAGCTTGCTAGCGGGGAGCTCCTACGAGCAGTACTTC. It specifies CASSLLAGSSYEQYF.

This chain connects TRBV5-1 to TRBJ2-2; weak D call: TRBD2 (5 bases). V lost 0 bases to trimming and J lost 0 bases, with 6 bases between them. There are 15 residues in the CDR3. Germline assignment: CDR1 SGHRS and CDR2 YFSETQ. The CDR3 coding sequence is TGCGCCAGCAGCTTGGGGACTGCGAACACCGGGGAGCTGTTTTTT. It translates to CASSLGTANTGELFF.

This chain connects TRBV2 to TRBJ1-1, with D perhaps TRBD1 (5 bases). The V gene lost 5 bases and the J gene lost 6 bases, with 16 bases spanning the gap. Looked up from germline, CDR1 is SNHLY and CDR2 is FYNNEI. The length of the CDR3 is 14 residues. CDR3 sequence reads: CASSWGGGVPEAFF. CDR3 nucleotides: TGTGCCAGCAGTTGGGGAGGAGGGGTCCCTGAAGCTTTCTTT.

This chain links TRBV19 with TRBJ1-5; TRBD1 aligns across 9 bases. Germline V gives CDR1 LNHDA, CDR2 SQIVND (reference sequence). Trimming took 6 bases from V and 3 from J; bases not matched to a gene: 6. The CDR3 has 15 amino acids. The CDR3 is CASRGQGRPNQPQHF. The CDR3 region has the DNA TGTGCCAGTAGGGGACAGGGCAGACCCAATCAGCCCCAGCATTTT. The variable domain in full, completed from reference TRBV19 and TRBJ1-5, reads DGGITQSPKYLFRKEGQNVTLSCEQNLNHDAMYWYRQDPGQGLRLIYYSQIVNDFQKGDIAEGYSVSREKKESFPLTVTSAQKNPTAFYLCASRGQGRPNQPQHFGDGTRLSIL.

This clone was detected a few times. Other DNA sequences of this sample code for an identical CDR3. The V gene is TRBV7-2, the J gene TRBJ2-7, with TRBD2 matching over 9 bases. This CDR3 is 14 amino acids long. Germline V gene sequence: CDR1 SGHTA, CDR2 FQGNSA. With 3 bases clipped from V and 1 base from J, the junction kept 1 base outside the gene matches. Here the CDR3 reads CASSFTSGSYEQYF. CDR3 coding DNA: TGTGCCAGCAGCTTCACTAGCGGGTCCTACGAGCAGTACTTC.

The chain employs TRBV4-1 and TRBJ2-1, with 14 nucleotides matching TRBD2. The junction had 10 bases not matched to a gene; V was cut back by 4 bases and J by 8 bases. The CDR3 sequence is 17 residues long. Germline V gene data show CDR1 as MGHRA and CDR2 as YSYEKL. The CDR3 nucleotides are TGCGCCAGCAGCCCGGGGAACTTGGGACTAGCGGGAGATGAGCAGTTCTTC. It encodes CASSPGNLGLAGDEQFF.

CDR3 amino acids: CASSLSGLAGVGEQFF. CDR3 nucleotide sequence: TGTGCCAGCTCACTATCGGGACTAGCGGGAGTCGGTGAGCAGTTCTTC. J is TRBJ2-1 and V is TRBV18, with TRBD2 matching over 14 bases. V dropped 4 bases and J dropped 9; count of bases not matched to a gene: 8. CDR1 and CDR2 (germline): KGHSH, LQKENI. This CDR3 comprises 16 residues. The variable domain in full, with the rest retrieved from reference TRBV18 and TRBJ2-1, is NAGVMQNPRHLVRRRGQEARLRCSPMKGHSHVYWYRQLPEEGLKFMVYLQKENIIDESGMPKERFSAEFPKEGPSILRIQQVVRGDSAAYFCASSLSGLAGVGEQFFGPGTRLTVL.

The V gene is TRBV7-9, the J gene TRBJ2-1, with 8 bases fitting TRBD1. Germline CDR1 reads SEHNR; CDR2 reads FQNEAQ (reference sequence). This CDR3 spans 16 amino acids. V lost 5 bases, J lost 2 bases, and 8 bases stayed unmatched. Here the CDR3 DNA reads TGTGCCAGCAGCCCTAGAGACAGGGGACCCTACAATGAGCAGTTCTTC. Residues: CASSPRDRGPYNEQFF.